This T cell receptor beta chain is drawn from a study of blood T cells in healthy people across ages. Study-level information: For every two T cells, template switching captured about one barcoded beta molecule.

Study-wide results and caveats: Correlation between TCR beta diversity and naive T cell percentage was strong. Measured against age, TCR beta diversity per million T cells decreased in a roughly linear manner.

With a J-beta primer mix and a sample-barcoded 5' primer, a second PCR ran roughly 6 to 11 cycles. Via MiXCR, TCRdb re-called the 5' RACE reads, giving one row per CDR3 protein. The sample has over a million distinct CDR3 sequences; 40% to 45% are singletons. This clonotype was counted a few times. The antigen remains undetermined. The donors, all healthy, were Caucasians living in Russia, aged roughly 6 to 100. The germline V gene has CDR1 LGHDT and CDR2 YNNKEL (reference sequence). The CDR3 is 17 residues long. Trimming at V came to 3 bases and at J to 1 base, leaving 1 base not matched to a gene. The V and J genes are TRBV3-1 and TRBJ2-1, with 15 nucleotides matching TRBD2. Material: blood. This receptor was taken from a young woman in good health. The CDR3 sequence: CASSQGLAGGSYNEQFF. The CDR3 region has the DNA TGTGCCAGCAGCCAGGGACTAGCGGGGGGTTCCTACAATGAGCAGTTCTTC.